The text below deals with one T cell receptor (beta chain). Its antigen target is currently unknown. One base away there is no much larger clone; base qualities are not given. This specimen belongs to a study of OX40 agonist ivuxolimab in advanced cancers. In the study overall: Ivuxolimab, which targeted the costimulatory receptor OX40 (CD134), was an agonistic, fully human IgG2 monoclonal antibody. Intravenous ivuxolimab was administered to patients every 2 weeks at six dose levels: 0.01, 0.1, 0.3, 1.5, 3 and 10 mg/kg. Of the roughly 50 dose-escalation patients, hepatocellular carcinoma was present in 19, melanoma in around 15, renal cell carcinoma in 9 and head and neck cancer in 9. A male proportion of 75% to 85% and a mean age of around 60 years, ranging from about 23 to 79, were recorded for the dose-escalation cohort. Patients were allowed to have had prior anti-PD-1, anti-PD-L1 or anti-CTLA-4 therapy, and approximately 40% of the dose-escalation patients had previously received checkpoint inhibitors. Partial responses occurred in three dose-escalation patients: two with cutaneous melanoma and one with hepatocellular carcinoma. Peripheral TCRbeta sequencing was intended to test whether TCR sequence diversity was altered and clonal T-cell expansion was caused by ivuxolimab. The monotherapy dose-escalation portion (N ≈ 57 patients) of the phase I ivuxolimab trial is reported in the paper.

The germline V gene provides CDR1 SGDLS and CDR2 YYNGEE. The junction carries 9 bases between V and J, which are trimmed by 3 bases and 6 bases respectively. Counted from cysteine to phenylalanine, this CDR3 has 12 amino acids. This entry keeps only the CDR3 DNA: 36 bases, framed from base 1. What the authors observed across the whole study: Which antigens the clonally expanded peripheral T cells were specific for was not determined. At doses of 0.1 to 3.0 mg/kg, clonal expansion of both CD4+ and CD8+ T cells in blood was seen between baseline and week 6. After ivuxolimab, more expanded clones were found on average in CD8+ T cells than in CD4+ T cells. Partial responders in the 0.1-3.0 mg/kg groups had among the lowest normalized peripheral clonal expansion, especially among CD8+ T cells. Low levels of normalized T-cell clonal expansion were also seen in some patients who did not respond.

Genomic DNA was extracted from sorted cells for sequencing of the TCRbeta CDR3 region. The immunoSEQ Assay was used for sequencing of TCRbeta CDR3 regions. TCRdb holds this immuneACCESS table with in-frame rearrangements only. Some clones are missing; in checked studies, unresolved V genes explain under half, and the rest has no known cause. The sample table contains 30,000 to 35,000 clones; only one count was recorded for roughly nine tenths of them. Of the sample, 38% is held by the ten largest clones. Patients with autoimmune disease history or receiving systemic immunosuppression were excluded from the trial. In every dose cohort, peripheral blood was drawn for TCR sequencing at baseline, cycle 4 day 1, and cycle 7 day 1. The samples were drawn from a first-in-human, open-label, multicenter phase I dose-escalation trial of ivuxolimab. Adults with locally advanced or metastatic melanoma, renal cell carcinoma, hepatocellular carcinoma or head and neck squamous cell carcinoma were enrolled in the trial. Before TCR sequencing, CD4+ T cells and CD8+ T cells were sorted from peripheral blood as separate populations.

The sequencing used CD4+ or CD8+ T cells sorted from blood, collected in a trial of the OX40 agonist ivuxolimab. The chain uses TRBV9 and TRBJ1-1; TRBD1 could be the D gene, as 6 bases match. This receptor was identified in an adult with an advanced solid tumor such as melanoma, head and neck, liver or kidney cancer. The DNA is as follows: TGTGCCAGCAGCGGGGACACGCCTGAAGCTTTCTTT. This codes for CASSGDTPEAFF. Here the CDR3 is joined to the reference TRBV9 and TRBJ1-1 genes, and the full variable domain is: DSGVTQTPKHLITATGQRVTLRCSPRSGDLSVYWYQQSLDQGLQFLIQYYNGEERAKGNILERFSAQQFPDLHSELNLSSLELGDSALYFCASSGDTPEAFFGQGTRLTVV.